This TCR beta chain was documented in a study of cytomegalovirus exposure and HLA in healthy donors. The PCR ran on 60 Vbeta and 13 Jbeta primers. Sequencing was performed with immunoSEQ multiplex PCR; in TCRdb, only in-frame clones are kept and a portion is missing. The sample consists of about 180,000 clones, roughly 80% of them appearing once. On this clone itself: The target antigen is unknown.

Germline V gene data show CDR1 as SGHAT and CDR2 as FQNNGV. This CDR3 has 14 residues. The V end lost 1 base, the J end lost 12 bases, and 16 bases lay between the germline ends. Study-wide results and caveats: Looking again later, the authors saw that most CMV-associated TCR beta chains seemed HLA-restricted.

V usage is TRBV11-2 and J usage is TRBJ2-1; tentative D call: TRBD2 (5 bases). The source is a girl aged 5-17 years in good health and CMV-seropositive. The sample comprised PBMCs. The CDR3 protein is CASSLADGPSGQFF. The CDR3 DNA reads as TGTGCCAGCAGCTTAGCGGACGGACCAAGCGGGCAGTTCTTC.